This TCR beta chain is from a study of CD8+ T cells in alopecia areata. Trimming pared 2 bases from V and 1 base from J, leaving 8 bases between. The CDR3 runs to 14 residues. Germline values: CDR1 LNHDA, CDR2 SQIVND (reference sequence). RNA extraction and reverse transcription yielded cDNA as sequencing template. Sequenced by immunoSEQ multiplex PCR; TCRdb stores in-frame clones only, minus some. The sample records 140,000 to 150,000 clones, around half being singletons. Treatment defined: oral pan-JAK inhibitor, 5-10 mg twice daily. This clonotype originated in a human donor with alopecia areata. The chain couples TRBV19 to TRBJ2-5; no clear D gene. Here the sequenced sample was CD8+ T cells sorted from blood, taken at week 4, from a patient treated with tofacitinib. DNA of the CDR3: TGTGCCAGTAGTATACCGGCAGCCCAAGAGACCCAGTACTTC. Its translation: CASSIPAAQETQYF.